These 20 T cell receptor beta chains were sequenced from one sample in a study of Ad26.COV2.S vaccination and SARS-CoV-2 variants (dated by TCRdb to about 2021). Library construction relied on the immunoSEQ multiplex PCR assay. TCRdb took this table from immuneACCESS and kept in-frame rearrangements with V and J called. Such tables lack part of the clones; where checked against another copy, unresolved V genes explain under half of the gap, and the rest is unexplained. The table for this sample lists roughly 240,000 clones; around 87% of them were counted only once. Clones ranked in the top ten supply approximately 11% of the sample. The treatment or condition label for this specimen denotes: 15 to 20 received Ad26.COV2.S at low or high dose, single or two shots; roughly five received placebo; per-sample allocation not given. Repertoires of vaccine and placebo recipients were sequenced from samples collected on day 63 after the first injection.

The source material was peripheral blood, sampled in a trial of Ad26.COV2.S vaccine versus placebo. The receptor source for this set is a person between 18 and 65 years old who received the Ad26.COV2.S COVID-19 vaccine or a placebo.

The CDR3: CASKNGFNANTEAFF. CDR3 DNA: TGTGCCAGCAAAAACGGGTTCAACGCGAACACTGAAGCTTTCTTT. The chain links TRBV6-6 to TRBJ1-1; D uncertain. There are 15 residues in the CDR3. CDR1 is MNHNY, CDR2 SVGAGI, per germline (reference sequence). Trimming shortened V by 7 bases and J by 1 base, and 16 bases separated the two germline ends.

This rearrangement joins TRBV6-6 to TRBJ2-2, with 10 positions matching TRBD1. Germline-derived CDR1 and CDR2 are MNHNY and SVGAGI (reference sequence). V was pared by 8 bases and J by 4 bases, with 10 bases of the junction left unmatched. The CDR3 extends over 16 amino acids. The CDR3 DNA is TGTGCCAGCGAGCGGCCCGGGACAGGGGTCACCGGGGAGCTGTTTTTT. It codes for CASERPGTGVTGELFF.

The rearrangement joins TRBV25-1 to TRBJ2-5; the D gene could be TRBD1 or TRBD2 (6 bases each). Trimming removed 1 base from V and 5 bases from J, with 14 bases in between. The CDR3 has 15 amino acids. CDR1 MGHDK and CDR2 SYGVNS come from the germline V gene. The CDR3 loop is CASSESVLGGETQYF. In DNA form, the CDR3 reads TGTGCCAGCAGTGAATCAGTCTTAGGGGGGGAGACCCAGTACTTC.

The chain has TRBV5-4 and TRBJ2-7; D perhaps matches TRBD1 (5 bases). The germline CDR1 and CDR2 sequences are SGHNT and YYREEE (reference sequence). This CDR3 spans 14 amino acids. The ends were cut back, 0 bases at V and 3 bases at J, with 10 bases in the middle. The CDR3 coding sequence is TGTGCCAGCAGCTTGGCCAGGGCGAACTACGAGCAGTACTTC. Translated: CASSLARANYEQYF.

The CDR3 region is CASSLQPWETQYF. Here the CDR3 DNA reads TGTGCCAGCAGCTTACAGCCATGGGAGACCCAGTACTTC. The J gene is TRBJ2-5, the V gene TRBV7-3; D remains ambiguous. V shed 2 bases and J shed 5 bases, with 9 bases lying between them. The CDR3 is 13 amino acids. CDR1 and CDR2 (germline): SGHTA, FQGTGA.

CDR3 bases: TGTGCCAGCAGCGCTTCACCCGGGACAGTAGGGCCTCCGGCCCAGTACTTC. Translated: CASSASPGTVGPPAQYF. The chain couples TRBV9 to TRBJ2-5, with TRBD1 matching over 7 bases. Trimming at V came to 3 bases and at J to 9 bases, leaving 20 bases not matched to a gene. This CDR3 is 17 amino acids long. CDR1 is SGDLS and CDR2 is YYNGEE in the germline V gene.

V is TRBV6-2 or TRBV6-3 and J is TRBJ2-7; D is ambiguous. From germline, CDR1 is MNHEY and CDR2 SVGEGT. V gave up 5 bases and J gave up 0 bases, with 11 bases separating them. The CDR3 consists of 14 residues. CDR3 DNA sequence: TGTGCCAGCAGTCCCCAGGACGGCTCCTACGAGCAGTACTTC. Translation gives CASSPQDGSYEQYF.

The chain couples TRBV5-1 to TRBJ1-1; D not resolved. The ends were cut back, 4 bases at V and 3 bases at J, with 10 bases in the middle. The CDR3 runs to 13 residues. Per the germline V gene, CDR1 is SGHRS and CDR2 is YFSETQ. CDR3 residues: CASSPDTDTEAFF. The CDR3 DNA reads TGCGCCAGCAGCCCCGACACGGACACTGAAGCTTTCTTT.

The chain uses TRBV3-1 (or the pseudogene TRBV3-2) and TRBJ2-3; TRBD2 agrees at 14 bases. The V and J ends lost 4 bases and 4 bases, in that order; junction bases with no gene match: 7. CDR3 size: 17 residues. CDR1 and CDR2 (germline): LGHDT, YNNKEL (reference sequence). The CDR3 DNA sequence: TGTGCCAGCAGCCTGGGGACTAGCGGGAGTCAGGCAGATACGCAGTATTTT. This translates into CASSLGTSGSQADTQYF.

This clone was recorded once. The chain carries TRBV5-5 and TRBJ2-7, with 9 bases lining up with TRBD1. The CDR3 sequence is 13 residues long. Trimming at V came to 3 bases and at J to 4 bases, leaving 2 bases not matched to a gene. Germline CDR1 SGHKS, CDR2 YYEKEE (reference sequence). The chain's CDR3 is CASSWGQGYEQYF. CDR3 sequence (DNA): TGTGCCAGCAGCTGGGGACAGGGTTACGAGCAGTACTTC.

Worth noting for this clone: This sample includes further DNA sequences coding for the same CDR3. The rearrangement uses TRBV5-1 and TRBJ1-5, with D unclear. The CDR3 sequence is 14 residues long. Trimming took 2 bases from V and 5 from J, leaving 11 bases between them. CDR1 and CDR2 from the germline V gene are SGHRS and YFSETQ. CDR3 residues: CASSLGQGDQPQHF. Written as DNA, the CDR3 is TGCGCCAGCAGCTTAGGGCAAGGCGATCAGCCCCAGCATTTT.

As concerns this clone: This CDR3 is also generated by other DNA sequences in the sample. The chain employs TRBV28 and TRBJ2-7, with 8 bases lining up with TRBD1. This CDR3 comprises 13 residues. V dropped 6 bases and J dropped 3; count of bases not matched to a gene: 4. Germline values: CDR1 MDHEN, CDR2 SYDVKM. DNA of the CDR3: TGTGCCAGCAGCCTCGGACAGGGCTACGAGCAGTACTTC. This sequence encodes CASSLGQGYEQYF.

The chain recombines TRBV7-9 with TRBJ2-1; D gene uncertain. Germline lookup yields CDR1 SEHNR and CDR2 FQNEAQ (reference sequence). V lost 3 bases, J lost 7 bases, and 4 bases lay in between. This CDR3 comprises 11 residues. In DNA form, the CDR3 reads TGTGCCAGCAGCTTTATAAATGAGCAGTTCTTC. Translating gives CASSFINEQFF.

This chain joins TRBV18 and TRBJ1-1; no clear D. This CDR3 has 17 amino acids. The germline V gene encodes CDR1 KGHSH and CDR2 LQKENI. Deletions cut 3 bases from V and 3 bases from J, with 20 bases between. DNA of the CDR3: TGTGCCAGCTCACCGATGGGCCCGCAGGTTCTCCACACTGAAGCTTTCTTT. Translation gives CASSPMGPQVLHTEAFF.

The chain recombines TRBV11-2 with TRBJ1-1, with a possible D match to TRBD1 (5 bases). The CDR3 runs to 14 residues. Germline V gene lookup returns CDR1 SGHAT and CDR2 FQNNGV. V was trimmed by 0 bases and J by 8 bases, leaving 13 bases between them. The CDR3 reads CASSLDTGLTEAFF. The CDR3 DNA is TGTGCCAGCAGCTTAGACACAGGCCTCACGGAAGCTTTCTTT.

This chain uses TRBV11-3 with TRBJ2-1; 8 positions agree with TRBD1. The germline V gene encodes CDR1 SGHNT and CDR2 YENEEA. The CDR3 has 15 residues. J gave up 6 bases and V 3 bases, and 7 bases lay outside the gene matches. The CDR3 spells CASSLQGATFNEQFF. CDR3 in DNA: TGTGCCAGCAGCTTGCAGGGGGCGACCTTCAATGAGCAGTTCTTC. The variable domain in full, completed from reference TRBV11-3 and TRBJ2-1, reads EAGVVQSPRYKIIEKKQPVAFWCNPISGHNTLYWYLQNLGQGPELLIRYENEEAVDDSQLPKDRFSAERLKGVDSTLKIQPAELGDSAVYLCASSLQGATFNEQFFGPGTRLTVL.

The genes are TRBV7-2 and TRBJ2-1; D gene ambiguous. CDR1 and CDR2 from the germline V gene are SGHTA and FQGNSA. The V end was cut by 0 bases, the J end by 4 bases, with 10 bases between. This CDR3 is 15 amino acids long. CDR3 sequence: CASSLASDSYNEQFF. CDR3 nucleotide sequence: TGTGCCAGCAGCTTAGCTTCCGACTCGTACAATGAGCAGTTCTTC.

V is TRBV30 and J is TRBJ2-6, with D possibly matching TRBD2 (6 bases). Deletions cut 8 bases from V and 2 bases from J, with 10 bases between. The CDR3 has 13 amino acids. Germline V gives CDR1 GTSNPN, CDR2 SVGIG (reference sequence). The CDR3 spells CARGMPGANVLTF. For the CDR3, the DNA is TGTGCCCGGGGGATGCCTGGGGCCAACGTCCTGACTTTC.

The chain combines TRBV2 with TRBJ1-1; 8 bases are a match to TRBD1. The V gene's germline CDR1 is SNHLY and CDR2 FYNNEI. J lost 4 bases, V lost 0 bases, and 7 bases had no gene match. The CDR3 has 16 residues. As DNA, the CDR3 is TGTGCCAGCAGTGAAGCCGGGCCCAGGGGGCTCACTGAAGCTTTCTTT. This sequence encodes CASSEAGPRGLTEAFF.

The rearrangement joins TRBV11-2 to TRBJ1-2; unclear D gene. This CDR3 is 13 amino acids long. V lost 1 base and J lost 5, with 8 bases in between. Germline V lookup: CDR1 SGHAT, CDR2 FQNNGV. The CDR3 loop reads CASSLGPAYGYTF. CDR3 nucleotides: TGTGCCAGCAGCTTAGGGCCAGCTTATGGCTACACCTTC.